This T cell receptor (beta chain) was recorded in a study of shared clonotypes between healthy human individuals. General observations from the study: Sharing across four donors was highest in naive CD4 (roughly 5%) and lowest in memory CD8 (around 0.4%).

Remarks on this clone: What it recognizes is unknown.

The CDR3 spans 14 residues. V gave up 6 bases and J gave up 8 bases, with 16 bases separating them. Germline V gene data show CDR1 as MDHEN and CDR2 as SYDVKM. Into CD45RA+ naive and CD45RA-negative memory subsets, the CD4+ cells were split. TCRdb's copy holds only in-frame clones and misses some; the assay was immunoSEQ multiplex PCR. The repertoire includes about 2.3 million clones, over 85% of them detected once, and 0.35% to 0.5% sits in the top ten. The V call is TRBV28, the J call TRBJ1-4; perhaps TRBD1 as D (6 bases). The receptor was derived from a man aged 18 to 29 in good health. Some clones in this sample may be carry-over from other donors' samples. Sample: naive CD4+ T cells from PBMCs. Subset described: CD45RA+ positively selected. The CDR3 region is CASSPPGHQEKLFF. CDR3 DNA sequence: TGTGCCAGCAGCCCCCCGGGACACCAAGAAAAACTGTTTTTT.